This TCR beta chain was captured in a study of blood T cells in healthy people across ages. Whole-study findings and limits: Both higher diversity and more naive CD4+ cells marked long-lived donors when set against aged donors.

The germline CDR1 and CDR2 sequences are SGHTA and FQGTGA. Trimming cost V 1 base and J 7 bases, with 20 bases left between them. The CDR3 has 17 amino acids. About this clonotype: Its specificity is not known.

There were at least 5 micrograms of total RNA extracted from every sample. A sample-barcoded 5' primer and a J-beta primer mix were used in a second PCR of roughly 6 to 11 cycles. TCRdb passed the 5' RACE reads through MiXCR, listing each CDR3 protein once. The table records roughly 2 million distinct CDR3 sequences, just under 50% of them present only once. The chain has TRBV7-3 and TRBJ2-1; possible D gene TRBD1, 5 bases. This clonotype originated in a woman aged 40 to 50 in good health. The specimen was blood. CDR3 coding DNA: TGTGCCAGCAGCTTAAGTACCAACGCGACAGCCACAAATGAGCAGTTCTTC. Translation gives CASSLSTNATATNEQFF.